Listed below are T cell receptor beta chains from one sample, sequenced in a study of T-cell reconstitution after alpha-beta-depleted transplantation in children. TCRdb re-called the PCR reads with MiXCR, one entry per CDR3 protein. The sample contains about 260,000 distinct CDR3 sequences, 7.5% to 9.5% of which appear only once. The sample in question was PBMCs, mostly from graft donor cells, obtained 180 days after TCRalphabeta/CD19-depleted stem cell transplant. The receptors here all came from a male patient aged 10 to 17 who had a stem cell transplant for acute lymphoblastic leukemia, so the T cells may come from the graft donor. CDR3s include the opening cysteine and the closing phenylalanine or tryptophan. A D gene is named only where the DNA matches it firmly. Clone size, where shown, is once, few, many, or a class for clones that have expanded.

D gene	V gene	clone size	J gene	CDR3 DNA	CDR3 protein
TRBD2	TRBV10-3	many	TRBJ2-7	TGTGCCACTTCGAGGGCTAGCGGGAATTACGAGCAGTACTTC	CATSRASGNYEQYF
-	TRBV9	many	TRBJ2-5	TGTGCCAGCAGCGTAGACGACCGCGGAGAGACCCAGTACTTC	CASSVDDRGETQYF
TRBD2	TRBV6-1	many	TRBJ2-7	TGTGCCAGCAGTGGAGAGGGACTATCTCCTTACGAGCAGTACTTC	CASSGEGLSPYEQYF
TRBD2	TRBV24-1	many	TRBJ2-1	TGTGCCACCAGTGATGCGACTAGCGGGGGTAATGAGCAGTTCTTC	CATSDATSGGNEQFF
TRBD1	TRBV12-3/TRBV12-4	-	TRBJ1-3	TGTGCCAGCAGTTTAGTTGGTGGAGGAACAGGGGCCAGCTCTGGAAACACCATATATTTT	CASSLVGGGTGASSGNTIYF
-	TRBV6-1	many	TRBJ2-3	TGTGCCAGCAGGGTCGGACCTAGCGCAGATACGCAGTATTTT	CASRVGPSADTQYF
-	TRBV5-6	many	TRBJ1-3	TGTGCCAGCAGCTTGTCGCTGGGAGTCGGCTCTGGAAACACCATATATTTT	CASSLSLGVGSGNTIYF
-	TRBV12-3/TRBV12-4	many	TRBJ1-3	TGTGCCAGCAGTCTTACAGGGAACTCTGGAAACACCATATATTTT	CASSLTGNSGNTIYF
-	TRBV5-5	many	TRBJ1-1	TGTGCCAGCAGCTTGGAGGGCCCAGTGACCGAAGCTTTCTTT	CASSLEGPVTEAFF
-	TRBV6-5	-	TRBJ2-3	TGTGCCAGCAGTTACAGGGGGAGTCCCACAGATACGCAGTATTTT	CASSYRGSPTDTQYF
-	TRBV12-3/TRBV12-4	many	TRBJ1-2	TGTGCCAGCAGTCCCCTAGGAGGGGGGGGAGGAAACACCTTC	CASSPLGGGGGNTF
TRBD1	TRBV6-2/TRBV6-3	many	TRBJ2-1	TGTGCCAGCAGTACCCCCACAGGGGACAATGAGCAGTTCTTC	CASSTPTGDNEQFF
-	TRBV4-1	many	TRBJ1-1	TGCGCCAGCAGCCAAGACCTCAGTGAGACTGAAGCTTTCTTT	CASSQDLSETEAFF
TRBD1	TRBV5-4	few	TRBJ2-7	TGTGCCAGCAGCTCGTGGGGACAGGGGAGGTACGAGCAGTACTTC	CASSSWGQGRYEQYF
-	TRBV7-8	many	TRBJ2-7	TGTGCCAGCAGCTTAATACGTTACGAGACAGGCTACGAGCAGTACTTC	CASSLIRYETGYEQYF
-	TRBV28	many	TRBJ1-4	TGTGCCAGCAGTTTCGAACTGGGAACTAATGAAAAACTGTTTTTT	CASSFELGTNEKLFF
TRBD1	TRBV29-1	many	TRBJ2-5	TGCAGCGTTGAAGATTTGCCGGACAGGGGAGGCGGGGACCAAGAGACCCAGTACTTC	CSVEDLPDRGGGDQETQYF
TRBD2	TRBV29-1	many	TRBJ2-5	TGCAGCGTTAATCCGGGACTAGCGACTAGGGAGACCCAGTACTTC	CSVNPGLATRETQYF
-	TRBV5-1	many	TRBJ2-2	TGCGCCAGCAGCTTCCCCGCGCCGAACACCGGGGAGCTGTTTTTT	CASSFPAPNTGELFF
-	TRBV20-1	many	TRBJ1-5	TGCAGTGCTAGAGAAGGGGTGAGTCAGCCCCAGCATTTT	CSAREGVSQPQHF
-	TRBV20-1	many	TRBJ2-3	TGCAGTGCTAGTGACTTAGGGGTTACGCAGTATTTT	CSASDLGVTQYF
-	TRBV6-2/TRBV6-3	many	TRBJ1-2	TGTGCCAGCAGTTATCGGCTTTCCTATGGCTACACCTTC	CASSYRLSYGYTF
-	TRBV5-1	many	TRBJ2-5	TGCGCCAGCAGCTTGGCTGGGGGAGAGTACCAAGAGACCCAGTACTTC	CASSLAGGEYQETQYF
TRBD2	TRBV20-1	many	TRBJ2-7	TGCAGTGCTCCAAGCGGGAGATCCTACGAGCAGTACTTC	CSAPSGRSYEQYF
-	TRBV6-5	many	TRBJ1-1	TGTGCCAGCAGTTACCCCAGTGATGAAGCTTTCTTT	CASSYPSDEAFF
-	TRBV4-3	many	TRBJ2-3	TGCGCCAGCAGCCGATCGGTCACTCCCCTCACAGATACGCAGTATTTT	CASSRSVTPLTDTQYF
-	TRBV18	many	TRBJ1-1	TGTGCCAGCTCACCGGGGCAGCCGGCTTTCTTT	CASSPGQPAFF
TRBD1	TRBV29-1	many	TRBJ2-7	TGCAGCGTTGACCTTTCCTCCGGGACAGCCATTTCCTACGAGCAGTACTTC	CSVDLSSGTAISYEQYF
-	TRBV10-2	many	TRBJ2-7	TGCGCCAGCAGTGATCACGAGGGGGAGGGGTCCTACGAGCAGTACTTC	CASSDHEGEGSYEQYF
-	TRBV4-1	many	TRBJ2-5	TGCGCCAGCAGCCAATCTCTTACAGTTTGGGAGACCCAGTACTTC	CASSQSLTVWETQYF
-	TRBV5-1	many	TRBJ1-1	TGCGCCAGCAGCTTGGCCGTGGACACTGAAGCTTTCTTT	CASSLAVDTEAFF
-	TRBV25-1	many	TRBJ1-5	TGTGCCAGCAGCCCCTACTCCCCTCGAGTCGATTATAGCAATCAGCCCCAGCATTTT	CASSPYSPRVDYSNQPQHF
TRBD1	TRBV7-3	many	TRBJ1-5	TGTGCCAGCAGCTTAGGACAGGAGAGCAATCAGCCCCAGCATTTT	CASSLGQESNQPQHF
TRBD2	TRBV7-9	many	TRBJ2-1	TGTGCCTCCCGTGAAATGGGGAGGGATGAGCAGTTCTTC	CASREMGRDEQFF
-	TRBV7-9	-	TRBJ2-1	TGTGCCAGCAGCGACTTCTACAATGAGCAGTTCTTC	CASSDFYNEQFF